This T cell receptor (beta chain) comes out of a study of OX40 agonist ivuxolimab in advanced cancers. Study results and caveats: Mean expanded clone counts were higher in CD8+ than CD4+ T cells. What antigens the expanded peripheral T cells recognized was never established.

Individuals having autoimmune disease history or systemic immunosuppression were not enrolled. Notes on this clone: The antigen is undetermined. Other DNA sequences in this sample translate to the same CDR3.

Some clones are missing from TCRdb's copy, which holds only in-frame ones; the method was immunoSEQ multiplex PCR. The sample carries tens of thousands of clones, more than 75% recorded once. This CDR3 has 11 amino acids. Germline loops: CDR1 SGHTA, CDR2 FQGNSA. Trimming removed 2 bases at V and 3 bases at J, with 0 bases between. Sequencing was performed on CD4+ or CD8+ T cells sorted from blood, taken in a trial of the OX40 agonist ivuxolimab. V is TRBV7-2 and J is TRBJ2-3, with D unresolved. This TCR came from an adult with an advanced solid tumor such as melanoma, head and neck, liver or kidney cancer. The CDR3 DNA sequence: TGTGCCAGCAGCTTAACAGATACGCAGTATTTT. Protein product: CASSLTDTQYF.